This TCR beta chain appears in the sequencing data of a study of vaccination effects on CD4 cells after COVID-19. About the study: IL-2 at 9 to 10 IU/ml and peptides at 10 ug/ml were added to cultured PBMC, around 1.9 million per well.

Sequenced by immunoSEQ multiplex PCR; TCRdb stores in-frame clones only, minus some. The top ten clones hold less than 9.5% of a sample with about 40,000 clones, around 66% of them seen once. A remark on this clone: Its antigen is not known.

Culture lasted under 13 days before CD4+ T cell isolation. All study participants received two doses of BNT162b2 or mRNA-1273 vaccine. The sample in question was CD4+ T cells from PBMCs cultured without peptide, obtained after COVID-19 vaccination. The source is a human donor who received a COVID-19 vaccine.

CDR3 sequence (DNA): TGCGCCAGCAGCTTTAGTTCGCCGGGGCTTGGCAATGAGCAGTTCTTC. It translates to CASSFSSPGLGNEQFF. The chain carries TRBV5-1 and TRBJ2-1, with D perhaps being TRBD1 or TRBD2 (5 bases each). This CDR3 is 16 amino acids long. CDR1 is SGHRS and CDR2 is YFSETQ in the germline V gene. The V end was cut by 2 bases, the J end by 6 bases, with 18 bases between. Looking up the rest from reference TRBV5-1 and TRBJ2-1 gives the full variable domain: KAGVTQTPRYLIKTRGQQVTLSCSPISGHRSVSWYQQTPGQGLQFLFEYFSETQRNKGNFPGRFSGRQFSNSRSEMNVSTLELGDSALYLCASSFSSPGLGNEQFFGPGTRLTVL.